This T cell receptor beta chain stems from a study of blood T cell repertoires in COVID-19. The repertoire was sequenced with immunoSEQ multiplex PCR; TCRdb's copy has only in-frame clones and lacks some. Counted here are under 150,000 clones, 70% to 85% occurring once; the ten biggest clones make up approximately 9.5%. The TCR originated in a woman aged 80 or over in a cohort sampled during active or convalescent COVID-19. Sequences were obtained from peripheral blood.

CDR3 bases: TGTGCCAGCAGCCCCCGACAGCTGTTCATGAACACTGAAGCTTTCTTT. Its protein product is CASSPRQLFMNTEAFF. The gene calls are TRBV7-6 and TRBJ1-1; D may be TRBD1 (5 bases). The length of the CDR3 is 16 residues. The V end was cut by 5 bases, the J end by 0 bases, with 16 bases between. CDR1 and CDR2 from the germline V gene are SGHVS and FNYEAQ.